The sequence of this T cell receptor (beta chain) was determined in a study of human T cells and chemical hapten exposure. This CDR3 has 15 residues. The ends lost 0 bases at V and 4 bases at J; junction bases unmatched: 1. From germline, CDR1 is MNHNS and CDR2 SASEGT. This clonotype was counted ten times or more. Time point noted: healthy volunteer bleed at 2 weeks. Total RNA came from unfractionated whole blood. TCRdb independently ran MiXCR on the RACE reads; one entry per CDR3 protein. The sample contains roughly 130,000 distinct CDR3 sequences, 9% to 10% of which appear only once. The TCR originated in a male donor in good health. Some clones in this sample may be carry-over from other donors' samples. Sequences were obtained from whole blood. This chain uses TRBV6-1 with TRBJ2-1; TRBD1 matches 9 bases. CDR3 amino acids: CASSEAGQGYNEQFF. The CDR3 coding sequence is TGTGCCAGCAGTGAAGCGGGACAGGGTTACAATGAGCAGTTCTTC.